These 25 T cell receptor beta chains were all obtained from the same sample, sequenced in a study of a mutant IDH1 vaccine in newly diagnosed glioma. The data were produced by immunoSEQ multiplex PCR, yet TCRdb's version contains in-frame clones alone and is incomplete. This sample carries roughly 84,000 clones, roughly four fifths of them seen once, and the ten largest clones take roughly 5%. Time point described: baseline, week 1 (first vaccination visit). Treatment specified: pre-vaccination baseline after standard-of-care therapy. The specimen comprised PBMCs, sampled from a glioma patient treated with radiotherapy, temozolomide or both. These receptors were obtained from a middle-aged man with glioma. Some clones in this sample may be carry-over from other donors' samples.

The chain employs TRBV10-2 and TRBJ1-1; D possibly corresponds to TRBD1 (5 bases). The V gene lost 10 bases and the J gene lost 3 bases, with 24 bases spanning the gap. Germline V gene sequence: CDR1 WSHSY, CDR2 SAAADI. This CDR3 has 16 amino acids. CDR3: CATPPEGLKKDTEAFF. For the CDR3, the DNA is TGCGCCACCCCACCGGAGGGGCTAAAGAAGGACACTGAAGCTTTCTTT.

The rearrangement uses TRBV6-5 and TRBJ1-2; the D is unclear. Trimming removed 6 bases at V and 8 bases at J, with 13 bases between. Per germline, CDR1 MNHEY and CDR2 SVGAGI. CDR3 length equals 12 residues. This chain's CDR3 is CASSRDMGGYTF. CDR3 nucleotides: TGTGCCAGCAGCCGAGACATGGGGGGCTACACCTTC.

The rearrangement links TRBV5-1 to TRBJ2-2; D remains ambiguous. The CDR3 is 15 residues long. V lost 4 bases and J lost 7, with 17 bases in between. Germline loops: CDR1 SGHRS, CDR2 YFSETQ. CDR3 sequence: CASSAGSGLGGELFF. The CDR3 region has the DNA TGCGCCAGCAGCGCCGGTTCCGGGTTGGGCGGGGAGCTGTTTTTT. Together with reference TRBV5-1 and TRBJ2-2, the CDR3 gives the full variable domain: KAGVTQTPRYLIKTRGQQVTLSCSPISGHRSVSWYQQTPGQGLQFLFEYFSETQRNKGNFPGRFSGRQFSNSRSEMNVSTLELGDSALYLCASSAGSGLGGELFFGEGSRLTVL.

The chain links TRBV6-6 to TRBJ1-5; D not resolved. Germline assignment: CDR1 MNHNY and CDR2 SVGAGI (reference sequence). The CDR3 is 15 residues long. Trimming pared 5 bases from V and 1 base from J, leaving 12 bases between. This chain's CDR3 is CASSLSEKSNQPQHF. In DNA form, the CDR3 reads TGTGCCAGCAGTCTCTCTGAAAAGAGCAATCAGCCCCAGCATTTT.

This sequence joins TRBV9 and TRBJ1-2; 8 bases are a match to TRBD1. Germline V CDR1 and CDR2: SGDLS, YYNGEE. The junction had 6 bases not matched to a gene; V was cut back by 0 bases and J by 2 bases. The CDR3 spans 16 residues. In DNA form, the CDR3 reads TGTGCCAGCAGCGTAGGACGGTACAGGGGGAACTATGGCTACACCTTC. Protein product: CASSVGRYRGNYGYTF.

J is TRBJ1-6 and V is TRBV7-8; weak D call: TRBD1 (6 bases). Germline CDR1 and CDR2: SGHVS and FQNEAQ. V gave up 4 bases and J gave up 5 bases, with 9 bases separating them. The CDR3 extends over 14 amino acids. In nucleotides, the CDR3 is TGTGCCAGCAGCTCTCGGACAGATAATTCACCCCTCCACTTT. Translating gives CASSSRTDNSPLHF.

The chain uses TRBV5-1 and TRBJ2-1, with D unresolved. Germline CDR1 SGHRS, CDR2 YFSETQ. The CDR3 loop spans 14 amino acids. Trimming left V 2 bases short and J 1 base short, with 7 bases between. In nucleotides, the CDR3 is TGCGCCAGCAGCTTCTCCATGTCCTACAATGAGCAGTTCTTC. Protein: CASSFSMSYNEQFF.

This clone is medium-sized by share. The gene calls are TRBV19 and TRBJ2-6; no definite D call. The CDR3 runs 13 residues. Germline CDR1 and CDR2: LNHDA and SQIVND (reference sequence). V was cut by 8 bases and J by 3 bases, with 8 bases left in between. DNA of the CDR3: TGTGCCAGTTCCCTGGGTGGGGCCAACGTCCTGACTTTC. Protein sequence: CASSLGGANVLTF. The variable domain in full, completed from reference TRBV19 and TRBJ2-6, reads DGGITQSPKYLFRKEGQNVTLSCEQNLNHDAMYWYRQDPGQGLRLIYYSQIVNDFQKGDIAEGYSVSREKKESFPLTVTSAQKNPTAFYLCASSLGGANVLTFGAGSRLTVL.

The V call is TRBV29-1, the J call TRBJ2-1; D tentatively fits TRBD1 or TRBD2 (5 bases each). Germline V gene data show CDR1 as SQVTM and CDR2 as ANQGSEA. The CDR3 covers 13 residues. The V and J ends lost 0 bases and 10 bases respectively, with 13 bases between them. The CDR3 sequence: CSVEDQGTREQFF. As DNA, the CDR3 is TGCAGCGTTGAAGATCAGGGCACTAGGGAGCAGTTCTTC.

The J gene is TRBJ2-5, the V gene TRBV7-9; D is undetermined. Germline lookup yields CDR1 SEHNR and CDR2 FQNEAQ (reference sequence). Trimming removed 2 bases at V and 4 bases at J, with 8 bases between. The CDR3 consists of 13 residues. CDR3 in amino acids: CASSLNARETQYF. The CDR3 bases are TGTGCCAGCAGCTTAAATGCTCGAGAGACCCAGTACTTC.

This clone came up a few times. The J gene is TRBJ2-5, the V gene TRBV19; the D gene is possibly TRBD2 (5 bases). This CDR3 spans 13 amino acids. Looked up from germline, CDR1 is LNHDA and CDR2 is SQIVND (reference sequence). Trimming left V 3 bases short and J 5 bases short, with 10 bases between. The CDR3, as DNA: TGTGCCAGTAGTATTCGGGATCGGGAGACCCAGTACTTC. It specifies CASSIRDRETQYF.

The J gene is TRBJ1-1, the V gene TRBV5-1; no clear D. The CDR3 spans 13 residues. Germline lookup yields CDR1 SGHRS and CDR2 YFSETQ. The V end was cut by 2 bases, the J end by 5 bases, with 10 bases between. The CDR3 spells CASSFSGGTEAFF. In nucleotides, the CDR3 is TGCGCCAGCAGCTTTTCGGGAGGGACTGAAGCTTTCTTT. Full variable domain (outside the CDR3, taken from reference TRBV5-1 and TRBJ1-1): KAGVTQTPRYLIKTRGQQVTLSCSPISGHRSVSWYQQTPGQGLQFLFEYFSETQRNKGNFPGRFSGRQFSNSRSEMNVSTLELGDSALYLCASSFSGGTEAFFGQGTRLTVV.

The chain carries TRBV2 and TRBJ2-2; 13 bases are a match to TRBD2. Looked up from germline, CDR1 is SNHLY and CDR2 is FYNNEI. The CDR3 consists of 16 residues. With 7 bases clipped from V and 6 bases from J, the junction kept 8 bases outside the gene matches. CDR3 protein: CASTRRLAGGPGELFF. The CDR3 DNA is TGTGCCAGCACCCGAAGACTAGCGGGGGGACCCGGGGAGCTGTTTTTT.

V usage is TRBV5-1 and J usage is TRBJ1-1; unclear D gene. Germline CDR1 and CDR2: SGHRS and YFSETQ. V was shortened by 4 bases and J by 1 base, with 14 bases between the two germline ends. This CDR3 has 15 amino acids. The CDR3, as DNA: TGCGCCAGCAGCCCCGGTTACACGAAGAACACTGAAGCTTTCTTT. It codes for CASSPGYTKNTEAFF. Looking up the rest from reference TRBV5-1 and TRBJ1-1 gives the full variable domain: KAGVTQTPRYLIKTRGQQVTLSCSPISGHRSVSWYQQTPGQGLQFLFEYFSETQRNKGNFPGRFSGRQFSNSRSEMNVSTLELGDSALYLCASSPGYTKNTEAFFGQGTRLTVV.

This rearrangement joins TRBV6-9 to TRBJ1-1; possible D gene TRBD1, 5 bases. V was shortened by 7 bases and J by 0 bases, with 12 bases between the two germline ends. This CDR3 contains 14 residues. In germline, CDR1 is MNHGY, CDR2 SVAAGI. The DNA of the CDR3 is TGTGCCAGCACCGACAGCGACCTGAACACTGAAGCTTTCTTT. Protein product: CASTDSDLNTEAFF.

This clone was seen only once. This rearrangement joins TRBV6-5 to TRBJ2-7, with 10 bases matching TRBD2. The ends lost 1 base at V and 2 bases at J; junction bases unmatched: 5. The CDR3 is 16 amino acids. Looked up from germline, CDR1 is MNHEY and CDR2 is SVGAGI. The CDR3 region is CASSYLASGGPYEQYF. CDR3 sequence (DNA): TGTGCCAGCAGTTACTTGGCTAGCGGGGGTCCCTACGAGCAGTACTTC.

This clone has only one observation. The V and J genes are TRBV4-1 and TRBJ1-5; unclear D gene. Germline values: CDR1 MGHRA, CDR2 YSYEKL. The V end lost 1 base, the J end lost 5 bases, and 9 bases lay between the germline ends. This CDR3 spans 14 amino acids. The chain's CDR3 is CASSQVPGDQPQHF. In DNA, the CDR3 is TGCGCCAGCAGCCAAGTCCCTGGTGATCAGCCCCAGCATTTT.

V usage is TRBV12-5 and J usage is TRBJ1-2, with 9 bases fitting TRBD1. The CDR3 is 14 amino acids. Trimming cost V 3 bases and J 8 bases; bases outside gene matches: 7. Germline CDR1 and CDR2: LGHNT and FRNRAP. The CDR3 reads CASGFPGTGIGYTF. CDR3 DNA: TGTGCTAGTGGTTTCCCCGGGACAGGGATAGGCTACACCTTC.

CDR3 sequence reads: CASSPGLPSIAKNIQYF. CDR3 sequence (DNA): TGTGCCAGCAGCCCAGGCTTGCCGTCTATAGCCAAAAACATTCAGTACTTC. V is TRBV14 and J is TRBJ2-4, with unresolved D. The CDR3 extends over 17 amino acids. The V gene's germline CDR1 is SGHDN and CDR2 FVKESK. V lost 4 bases, J lost 0 bases, and 16 bases lay in between.

The chain recombines TRBV18 with TRBJ1-1; D is undetermined. The germline V and J ends were trimmed by 3 bases and 4 bases, with 9 bases remaining between them. Germline CDR1 KGHSH, CDR2 LQKENI. CDR3 length equals 13 residues. The CDR3 nucleotides are TGTGCCAGCTCACCTACGGGATCCACTGAAGCTTTCTTT. This gives the protein CASSPTGSTEAFF.

The rearrangement uses TRBV29-1 and TRBJ2-2, with 7 bases fitting TRBD1. V was clipped by 4 bases and J by 4 bases; unmatched bases: 9. This CDR3 comprises 15 residues. Germline loops: CDR1 SQVTM, CDR2 ANQGSEA. The CDR3 spells CSVGVGDRVTGELFF. CDR3 bases: TGCAGCGTTGGGGTGGGTGACAGGGTCACCGGGGAGCTGTTTTTT.

The chain combines TRBV6-5 with TRBJ1-2; possible D gene TRBD1, 6 bases. The CDR3 covers 14 residues. CDR1 and CDR2 from the germline V gene are MNHEY and SVGAGI. Trimming took off 3 bases at V and 7 bases at J, with 15 bases between the two ends. CDR3 DNA: TGTGCCAGCAGTTATACAGGGCCCGGTGGTGGCTACACCTTC. Translated, it gives CASSYTGPGGGYTF.

The chain recombines TRBV19 with TRBJ2-7, with 10 bases that match TRBD1. Losses at the gene ends were 8 bases for V and 4 bases for J; bases not matched to a gene: 11. The CDR3 loop spans 15 amino acids. Germline V gene sequence: CDR1 LNHDA, CDR2 SQIVND (reference sequence). The CDR3 region is CASSGGGTGEYEQYF. The CDR3 nucleotides are TGTGCCAGTTCGGGTGGGGGGACAGGGGAATACGAGCAGTACTTC.

The V call is TRBV4-2, the J call TRBJ1-1; D remains unclear. Germline CDR1 LGHNA, CDR2 YNFKEQ. The CDR3 runs to 13 residues. V lost 0 bases and J 3 bases, leaving 5 bases between the germline ends. CDR3 residues: CASSQDLYTEAFF. The DNA of the CDR3 is TGTGCCAGCAGCCAAGATTTGTACACTGAAGCTTTCTTT.

The chain couples TRBV4-2 to TRBJ1-6, with unresolved D. Trimming shortened V by 1 base and J by 9 bases, and 16 bases separated the two germline ends. The CDR3 is 16 amino acids. Per germline, CDR1 LGHNA and CDR2 YNFKEQ. The CDR3 loop is CASSQGQRSRGSPLHF. CDR3 in DNA: TGTGCCAGCAGCCAAGGGCAGAGGTCTCGTGGTTCACCCCTCCACTTT.